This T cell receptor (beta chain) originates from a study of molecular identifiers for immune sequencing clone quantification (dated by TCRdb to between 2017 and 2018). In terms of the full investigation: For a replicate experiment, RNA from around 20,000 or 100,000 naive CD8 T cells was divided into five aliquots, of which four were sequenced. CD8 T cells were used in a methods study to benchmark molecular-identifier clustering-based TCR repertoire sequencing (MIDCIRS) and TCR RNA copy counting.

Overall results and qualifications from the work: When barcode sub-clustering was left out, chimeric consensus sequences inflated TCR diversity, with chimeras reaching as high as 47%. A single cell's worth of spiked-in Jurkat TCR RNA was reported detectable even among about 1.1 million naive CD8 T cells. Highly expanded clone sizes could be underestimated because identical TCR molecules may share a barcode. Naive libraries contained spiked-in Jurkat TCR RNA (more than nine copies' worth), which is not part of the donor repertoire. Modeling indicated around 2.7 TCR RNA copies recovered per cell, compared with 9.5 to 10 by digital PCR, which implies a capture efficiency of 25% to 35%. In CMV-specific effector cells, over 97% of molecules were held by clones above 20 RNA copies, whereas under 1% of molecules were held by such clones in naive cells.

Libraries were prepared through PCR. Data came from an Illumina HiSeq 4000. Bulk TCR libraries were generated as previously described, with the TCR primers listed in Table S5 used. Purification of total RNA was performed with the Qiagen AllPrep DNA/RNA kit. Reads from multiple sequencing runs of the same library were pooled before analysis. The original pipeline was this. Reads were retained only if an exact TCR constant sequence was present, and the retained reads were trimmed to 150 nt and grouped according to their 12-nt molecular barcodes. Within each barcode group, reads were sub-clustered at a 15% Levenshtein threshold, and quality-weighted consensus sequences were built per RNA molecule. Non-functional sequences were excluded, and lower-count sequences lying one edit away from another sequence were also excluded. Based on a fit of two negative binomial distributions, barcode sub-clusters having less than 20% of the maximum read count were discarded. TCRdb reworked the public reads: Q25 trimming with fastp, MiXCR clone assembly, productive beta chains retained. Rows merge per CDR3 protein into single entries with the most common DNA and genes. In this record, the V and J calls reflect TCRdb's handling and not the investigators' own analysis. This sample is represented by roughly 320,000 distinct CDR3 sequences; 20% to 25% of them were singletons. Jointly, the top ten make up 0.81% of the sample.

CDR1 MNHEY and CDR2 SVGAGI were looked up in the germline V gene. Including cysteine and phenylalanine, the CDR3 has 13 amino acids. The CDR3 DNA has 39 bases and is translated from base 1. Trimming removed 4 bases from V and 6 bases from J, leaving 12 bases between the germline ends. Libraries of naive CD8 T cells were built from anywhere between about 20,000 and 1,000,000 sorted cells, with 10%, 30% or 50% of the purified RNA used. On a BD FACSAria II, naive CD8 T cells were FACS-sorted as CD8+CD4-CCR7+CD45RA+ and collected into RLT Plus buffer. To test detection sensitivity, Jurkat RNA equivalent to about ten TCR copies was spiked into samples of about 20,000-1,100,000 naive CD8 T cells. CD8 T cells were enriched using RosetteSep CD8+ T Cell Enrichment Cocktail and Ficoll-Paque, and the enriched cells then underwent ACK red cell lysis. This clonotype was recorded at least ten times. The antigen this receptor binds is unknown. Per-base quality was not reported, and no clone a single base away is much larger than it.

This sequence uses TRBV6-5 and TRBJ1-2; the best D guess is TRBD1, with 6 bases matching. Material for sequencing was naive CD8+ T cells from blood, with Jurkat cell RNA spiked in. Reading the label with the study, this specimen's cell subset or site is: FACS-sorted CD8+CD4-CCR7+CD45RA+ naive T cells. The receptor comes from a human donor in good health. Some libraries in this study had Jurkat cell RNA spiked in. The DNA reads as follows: TGTGCCAGCAGTTTCCAGGGGCAGAATGGCTACACCTTC. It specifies CASSFQGQNGYTF.